These 25 T cell receptor beta chains were sequenced from one sample in a study of liver allograft versus peripheral blood T cells. The overall study: What was compared were the T cell receptor repertoires in transplanted livers and those in the peripheral blood of recipients.

TCRdb called the reads again in MiXCR, with one record for every CDR3 protein. This table has some 15,000 distinct CDR3 sequences, around 21% appearing once. All receptors derive from a human patient who had a liver transplant. The graft donor may have given rise to some T cells.

This clonotype was counted only a few times. The chain carries TRBV7-9 and TRBJ2-7; D unresolved. CDR3 size: 11 residues. CDR1 and CDR2 (germline): SEHNR, FQNEAQ (reference sequence). Trimming removed 7 bases from V and 3 bases from J, with 7 bases in between. In DNA, the CDR3 is TGTGCCAGCAACAACAACTACGAGCAGTACTTC. Protein product: CASNNNYEQYF.

This clonotype is medium-sized (0.01 to 0.1%) by share. The V and J genes are TRBV7-2 and TRBJ1-1; D is undetermined. V was cut by 1 base and J by 1 base, with 10 bases left in between. The CDR3 sequence is 15 residues long. CDR1 and CDR2 (germline): SGHTA, FQGNSA. The DNA of the CDR3 is TGTGCCAGCAGCTTAGTAGGTGGGAGGAACACTGAAGCTTTCTTT. Its translation is CASSLVGGRNTEAFF.

Turning to this clonotype: Since a much larger clone is just one base distant, this may be a read error. The J gene is TRBJ2-5, the V gene TRBV7-9; D is possibly TRBD1 (6 bases). The CDR3 covers 15 residues. Germline loops: CDR1 SEHNR, CDR2 FQNEAQ (reference sequence). V lost 4 bases to trimming and J lost 1 base, with 13 bases between them. CDR3 in DNA: TGTGCCAGCAGCTCCCAGGGACAACCCCAAGAGACCCAGTACTTC. Translating it yields CASSSQGQPQETQYF.

Points on this clonotype: A read error may be the cause here, since a much bigger clone is one base away. The rearrangement uses TRBV5-4 and TRBJ1-6, with D possibly TRBD1 on 5 matching bases. The V gene lost 1 base and the J gene lost 7 bases, with 9 bases spanning the gap. Germline V CDR1 and CDR2: SGHNT, YYREEE (reference sequence). The CDR3 spans 14 residues. This CDR3 reads CASSLRQRNSPLHF. The CDR3 nucleotides read TGTGCCAGCAGCTTGAGACAGAGAAATTCACCCCTCCACTTT.

This clonotype was picked up a small number of times. The chain uses TRBV18 and TRBJ2-3; D may be TRBD2 (6 bases). Germline V gene sequence: CDR1 KGHSH, CDR2 LQKENI. Trimming shortened V by 6 bases and J by 0 bases, and 16 bases separated the two germline ends. This CDR3 contains 16 residues. In DNA, the CDR3 is TGTGCCAGCTCGCCATGGGGGGTCCGAAGCACAGATACGCAGTATTTT. Protein product: CASSPWGVRSTDTQYF.

This clonotype is classed as medium-sized (0.01 to 0.1%). V gene TRBV29-1 combines with J gene TRBJ2-1; D not certain. The CDR3 has 13 residues. Trimming took 7 bases from V and 0 from J, leaving 10 bases between them. Germline values: CDR1 SQVTM, CDR2 ANQGSEA. The CDR3 DNA reads TGCAGCGGTTGCCGGAGCTCCTACAATGAGCAGTTCTTC. Translated, it gives CSGCRSSYNEQFF.

This clonotype was counted at least ten times. The chain is built from TRBV5-4 and TRBJ2-1; D call uncertain. Trimming left V 0 bases short and J 6 bases short, with 10 bases between. CDR1 and CDR2 from the germline V gene are SGHNT and YYREEE (reference sequence). This CDR3 has 14 residues. The CDR3 loop reads CASSLEYRSNEQFF. DNA of the CDR3: TGTGCCAGCAGCTTGGAGTATAGGAGCAATGAGCAGTTCTTC. The full variable domain, with the rest looked up from reference TRBV5-4 and TRBJ2-1, is ETGVTQSPTHLIKTRGQQVTLRCSSQSGHNTVSWYQQALGQGPQFIFQYYREEENGRGNFPPRFSGLQFPNYSSELNVNALELDDSALYLCASSLEYRSNEQFFGPGTRLTVL.

There are a few counts of this clonotype. CDR3 protein: CASSPNLGQDEETQYF. DNA for the CDR3: TGTGCCAGCAGCCCAAACCTAGGACAGGACGAGGAGACGCAGTATTTT. The chain recombines TRBV12-3 or TRBV12-4 with TRBJ2-3; TRBD1 matches 7 bases. The V segment lost 6 bases and the J segment 9 bases; nucleotides outside the gene matches: 18. The CDR3 is made up of 16 amino acids.

There are a few counts of this clonotype. The chain recombines TRBV6-5 with TRBJ1-5; D gene unclear. Looked up from germline, CDR1 is MNHEY and CDR2 is SVGAGI. The V end was cut by 6 bases, the J end by 1 base, with 10 bases between. This CDR3 is 14 amino acids long. The CDR3 bases are TGTGCCAGCAGCAACCTGAGGAGCAATCAGCCCCAGCATTTT. Protein product: CASSNLRSNQPQHF.

Notes on this clonotype: A read error may explain this, as a much larger clone is one base away. J is TRBJ2-7 and V is TRBV6-1; 7 bases are a match to TRBD1. Germline CDR1 reads MNHNS; CDR2 reads SASEGT. This CDR3 has 15 amino acids. The CDR3 reads CANSYAGTVSYEQYF. DNA for the CDR3: TGTGCCAACAGTTACGCCGGGACAGTCTCCTACGAGCAGTACTTC.

Ten or more counts support this clonotype. J is TRBJ2-2 and V is TRBV27, with D possibly called TRBD1 or TRBD2 (5 bases each). Germline V gives CDR1 MNHEY, CDR2 SMNVEV (reference sequence). Trimming took 1 base from V and 8 from J, leaving 17 bases between them. The CDR3 has 16 residues. The CDR3 DNA reads as TGTGCCAGCAGTTTATTTTTAAGACGGGACCCAGGGGAGCTGTTTTTT. Encoded protein: CASSLFLRRDPGELFF.

The sample holds a few counts of this clonotype. The J gene is TRBJ2-6, the V gene TRBV28; D uncertain. The CDR3 totals 16 residues. The germline V gene encodes CDR1 MDHEN and CDR2 SYDVKM. Trimming shortened V by 6 bases and J by 4 bases, and 16 bases separated the two germline ends. CDR3 sequence (DNA): TGTGCCAGCAGCCCAGACCTGGGAAGGGGGGCCAACGTCCTGACTTTC. Protein: CASSPDLGRGANVLTF.

By sample share, this clonotype is medium-sized. This chain uses TRBV29-1 with TRBJ1-1; 7 bases agree with TRBD1. CDR3 size: 13 residues. Germline loops: CDR1 SQVTM, CDR2 ANQGSEA. V shed 2 bases and J 6 bases; nucleotides not matched to a gene: 6. The CDR3 spells CSVERGGGSEAFF. CDR3 in DNA: TGCAGCGTTGAAAGAGGGGGCGGCTCTGAAGCTTTCTTT.

This clonotype was detected only a few times. The chain carries TRBV28 and TRBJ2-5; no reliable D call. This CDR3 contains 12 residues. The germline CDR1 and CDR2 sequences are MDHEN and SYDVKM. Trimming cost V 2 bases and J 9 bases, with 10 bases left between them. In nucleotides, the CDR3 is TGTGCCAGCAGTTTACCGACTCCCCCCCAGTACTTC. Protein product: CASSLPTPPQYF.

The chain couples TRBV6-5 to TRBJ1-1; tentatively, D is TRBD1 (5 bases). Trimming took off 6 bases at V and 6 bases at J, with 8 bases between the two ends. Per the germline V gene, CDR1 is MNHEY and CDR2 is SVGAGI. This CDR3 has 11 residues. CDR3: CASRRGPEAFF. The CDR3 region has the DNA TGTGCCAGCAGGAGGGGCCCTGAAGCTTTCTTT.

This clonotype came up a few times. This chain links TRBV6-1 with TRBJ2-4; D not certain. V was clipped by 5 bases and J by 0 bases, with 8 bases between them. The CDR3 consists of 14 residues. The germline CDR1 and CDR2 sequences are MNHNS and SASEGT. DNA for the CDR3: TGTGCCAGCAGTCTGACTGAAGCCAAAAACATTCAGTACTTC. It translates to CASSLTEAKNIQYF.

This clonotype occurred many times. The chain carries TRBV13 and TRBJ1-6; tentative D call: TRBD1 (6 bases). CDR1 PRHDT and CDR2 FYEKMQ come from the germline V gene (reference sequence). This CDR3 is 15 amino acids long. V gave up 7 bases and J gave up 7 bases, with 17 bases separating them. The CDR3 nucleotides read TGTGCCAGCAACGAAAAATCCAGGGGAAATTCACCCCTCCACTTT. Protein product: CASNEKSRGNSPLHF.

In this sample, this clonotype turned up many times. The chain recombines TRBV29-1 with TRBJ2-7; TRBD2 is a possible D gene (6 bases). This CDR3 is built from 13 residues. The germline V gene has CDR1 SQVTM and CDR2 ANQGSEA. With 6 bases removed from V and 0 bases from J, the gap between germline ends came to 12 bases. The CDR3 DNA reads as TGCAGCGTCCGCAGCGGGCCCTCCTACGAGCAGTACTTC. Its protein product is CSVRSGPSYEQYF.

With regard to this clonotype: At one end, the junction sequence differs from germline, possibly due to a read error. The V gene is TRBV10-3, the J gene TRBJ2-2; D is unresolved. The CDR3 consists of 17 residues. Germline loops: CDR1 ENHRY, CDR2 SYGVKD. CDR3 DNA: TGTGCCATCAGTGAGGGGGTGGGTCGTGCGAACTCCGGGGAGCTGTTTTTT. It codes for CAISEGVGRANSGELFF.

J is TRBJ2-2 and V is TRBV19, with D perhaps matching TRBD2 (6 bases). Deletions cut 5 bases from V and 5 bases from J, with 12 bases between. This CDR3 is 14 amino acids long. Per germline, CDR1 LNHDA and CDR2 SQIVND (reference sequence). CDR3 nucleotide sequence: TGTGCCAGTAGTCCAAGGAGGGGAACCGGGGAGCTGTTTTTT. This sequence encodes CASSPRRGTGELFF. The whole variable domain, remainder taken from reference TRBV19 and TRBJ2-2, is DGGITQSPKYLFRKEGQNVTLSCEQNLNHDAMYWYRQDPGQGLRLIYYSQIVNDFQKGDIAEGYSVSREKKESFPLTVTSAQKNPTAFYLCASSPRRGTGELFFGEGSRLTVL.

This clonotype was detected only a few times. The V gene is TRBV19, the J gene TRBJ1-2; 7 bases are a match to TRBD1. Per the germline V gene, CDR1 is LNHDA and CDR2 is SQIVND (reference sequence). This CDR3 region has 13 residues. V lost 3 bases, J lost 6 bases, and 4 bases stayed unmatched. CDR3 bases: TGTGCCAGTAGTATGTTCAGGGGGGATGGCTACACCTTC. It codes for CASSMFRGDGYTF.

In this sample, this clonotype is medium-sized. V gene TRBV27 combines with J gene TRBJ2-1, with D maybe TRBD1 (6 bases). Germline values: CDR1 MNHEY, CDR2 SMNVEV (reference sequence). The CDR3 has 16 amino acids. Deletions cut 7 bases from V and 6 bases from J, with 22 bases between. The CDR3 DNA reads TGTGCCAGCACCCACCAGGGGAGTTGGTTTGGCAATGAGCAGTTCTTC. Translating it yields CASTHQGSWFGNEQFF.

This clonotype has a handful of counts. The chain links TRBV19 to TRBJ2-2; no reliable D call. This CDR3 has 14 amino acids. The V and J ends lost 7 bases and 0 bases respectively, with 9 bases between them. Germline V gene sequence: CDR1 LNHDA, CDR2 SQIVND (reference sequence). The chain's CDR3 is CASKRRTNTGELFF. In nucleotides, the CDR3 is TGTGCCAGTAAAAGGCGGACGAACACCGGGGAGCTGTTTTTT.

By share, this clonotype ranks as medium-sized. V gene TRBV6-1 combines with J gene TRBJ1-6; 12 bases fit TRBD1. V lost 10 bases, J lost 1 base, and 8 bases stayed unmatched. This CDR3 comprises 17 residues. Germline CDR1 and CDR2: MNHNS and SASEGT. The CDR3 is CATQGGQGASYNSPLHF. The CDR3 region has the DNA TGTGCCACCCAAGGGGGACAGGGGGCTTCCTATAATTCACCCCTCCACTTT.

The rearrangement joins TRBV7-9 to TRBJ1-2, with TRBD1 matching 7 bases. Germline V lookup: CDR1 SEHNR, CDR2 FQNEAQ (reference sequence). CDR3 length equals 15 residues. The V segment lost 0 bases and the J segment 4 bases; nucleotides outside the gene matches: 5. CDR3 in amino acids: CASSLATGTAYGYTF. DNA of the CDR3: TGTGCCAGCAGCTTAGCAACCGGGACAGCCTATGGCTACACCTTC.